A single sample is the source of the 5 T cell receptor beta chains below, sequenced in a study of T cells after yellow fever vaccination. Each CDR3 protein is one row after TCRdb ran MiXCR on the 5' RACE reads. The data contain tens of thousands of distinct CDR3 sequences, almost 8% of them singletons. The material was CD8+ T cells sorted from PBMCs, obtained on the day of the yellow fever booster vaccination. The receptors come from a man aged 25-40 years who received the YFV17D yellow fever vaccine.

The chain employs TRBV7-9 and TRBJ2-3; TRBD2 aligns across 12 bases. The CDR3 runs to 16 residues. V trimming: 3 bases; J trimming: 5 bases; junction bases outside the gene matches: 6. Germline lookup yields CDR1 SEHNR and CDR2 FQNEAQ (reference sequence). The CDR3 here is CASSFYMGLAGDTQYF. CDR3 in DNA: TGTGCCAGCAGCTTCTACATGGGACTAGCGGGAGATACGCAGTATTTT.

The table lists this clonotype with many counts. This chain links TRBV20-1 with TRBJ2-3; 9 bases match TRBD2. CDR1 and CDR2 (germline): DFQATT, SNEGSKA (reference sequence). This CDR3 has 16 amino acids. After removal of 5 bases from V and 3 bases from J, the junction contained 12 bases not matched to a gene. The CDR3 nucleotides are TGCAGTGCTCACCCCTTAGCGGGAGTAAGGACAGATACGCAGTATTTT. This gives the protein CSAHPLAGVRTDTQYF.

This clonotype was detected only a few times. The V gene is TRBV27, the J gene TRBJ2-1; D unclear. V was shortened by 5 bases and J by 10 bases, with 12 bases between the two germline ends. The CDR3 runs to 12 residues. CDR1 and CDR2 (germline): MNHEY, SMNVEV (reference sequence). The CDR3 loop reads CASSPPGWEQFF. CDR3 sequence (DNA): TGTGCCAGCAGTCCCCCGGGCTGGGAGCAGTTCTTC.

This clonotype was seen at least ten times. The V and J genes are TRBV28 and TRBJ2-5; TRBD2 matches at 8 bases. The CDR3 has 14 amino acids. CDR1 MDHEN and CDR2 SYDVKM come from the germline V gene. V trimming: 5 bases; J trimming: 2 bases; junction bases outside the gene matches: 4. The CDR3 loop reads CASSTGGGQETQYF. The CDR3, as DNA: TGTGCCAGCAGTACCGGGGGGGGACAAGAGACCCAGTACTTC. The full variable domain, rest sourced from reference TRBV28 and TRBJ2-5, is DVKVTQSSRYLVKRTGEKVFLECVQDMDHENMFWYRQDPGLGLRLIYFSYDVKMKEKGDIPEGYSVSREKKERFSLILESASTNQTSMYLCASSTGGGQETQYFGPGTRLLVL.

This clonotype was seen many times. The CDR3 region is CASSYSTDNYGYTF. CDR3 bases: TGTGCCAGCAGTTACTCGACGGACAACTATGGCTACACCTTC. The chain employs TRBV6-2 or TRBV6-3 and TRBJ1-2; D not resolved. The V end was cut by 0 bases, the J end by 2 bases, with 7 bases between. Germline lookup yields CDR1 MNHEY and CDR2 SVGEGT. The CDR3 contains 14 residues.